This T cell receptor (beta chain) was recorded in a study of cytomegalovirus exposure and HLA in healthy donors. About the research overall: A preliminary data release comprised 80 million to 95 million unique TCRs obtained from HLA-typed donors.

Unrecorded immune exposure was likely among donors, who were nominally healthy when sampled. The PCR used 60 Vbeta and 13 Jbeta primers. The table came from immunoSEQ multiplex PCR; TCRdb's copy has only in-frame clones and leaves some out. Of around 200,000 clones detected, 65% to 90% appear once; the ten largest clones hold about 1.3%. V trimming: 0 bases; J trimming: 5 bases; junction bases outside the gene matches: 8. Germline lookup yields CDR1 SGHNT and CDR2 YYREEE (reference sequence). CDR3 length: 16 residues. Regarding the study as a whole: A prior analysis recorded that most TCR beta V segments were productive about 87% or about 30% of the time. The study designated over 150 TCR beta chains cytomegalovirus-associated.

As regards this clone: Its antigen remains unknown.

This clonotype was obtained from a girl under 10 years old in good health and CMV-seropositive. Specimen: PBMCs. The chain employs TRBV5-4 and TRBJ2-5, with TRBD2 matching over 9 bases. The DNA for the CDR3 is TGTGCCAGCAGCTTGGGTAGCGGGAGTATGATGGAGACCCAGTACTTC. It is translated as CASSLGSGSMMETQYF. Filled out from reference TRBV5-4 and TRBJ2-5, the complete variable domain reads ETGVTQSPTHLIKTRGQQVTLRCSSQSGHNTVSWYQQALGQGPQFIFQYYREEENGRGNFPPRFSGLQFPNYSSELNVNALELDDSALYLCASSLGSGSMMETQYFGPGTRLLVL.